The rows below give T cell receptor beta chains drawn from one sample of a study of cytomegalovirus exposure and HLA in healthy donors. Produced via immunoSEQ multiplex PCR; TCRdb's table is partial and in-frame only. The sample includes about 240,000 clones, around 85% of them seen just once. The sequencing sample was made of PBMCs. The receptor source for this set is a woman aged 30 to 39 in good health and CMV-seropositive. Both conserved end residues are part of each CDR3. Each record gives: CDR3 protein, CDR3 DNA, D gene, clone size, J gene, V gene. A D gene is named only where the DNA matches it firmly. The size entry is marked missing in some rows and otherwise reads once, few, many or a size class.

CDR3 protein: CASSQVGGGRGGYEQYF; CDR3 DNA: TGTGCCAGCAGCCAAGTGGGGGGCGGGAGAGGCGGCTACGAGCAGTACTTC; D gene: -; clone size: few; J gene: TRBJ2-7; V gene: TRBV4-2
CDR3 protein: CASSLTGAYSNQPQHF; CDR3 DNA: TGTGCCAGTAGTCTCACAGGGGCGTATAGCAATCAGCCCCAGCATTTT; D gene: TRBD1; clone size: -; J gene: TRBJ1-5; V gene: TRBV19
CDR3 protein: CASSINAGSSYEQYF; CDR3 DNA: TGTGCCAGTAGTATAAACGCCGGTTCCTCCTACGAGCAGTACTTC; D gene: -; clone size: -; J gene: TRBJ2-7; V gene: TRBV19
CDR3 protein: CASSLSERGWGTDTQYF; CDR3 DNA: TGTGCCAGCAGTCTTAGCGAGAGAGGGTGGGGCACAGATACGCAGTATTTT; D gene: -; clone size: -; J gene: TRBJ2-3; V gene: TRBV27
CDR3 protein: CASWGLAGWNEQFF; CDR3 DNA: TGTGCCAGCTGGGGACTAGCGGGTTGGAATGAGCAGTTCTTC; D gene: TRBD2; clone size: -; J gene: TRBJ2-1; V gene: TRBV6-6
CDR3 protein: CASSLLAGIQETQYF; CDR3 DNA: TGTGCCAGCAGCTTACTAGCGGGGATCCAAGAGACCCAGTACTTC; D gene: TRBD2; clone size: -; J gene: TRBJ2-5; V gene: TRBV7-3
CDR3 protein: CASSLWASGSGANVLTF; CDR3 DNA: TGTGCCAGCAGTTTATGGGCTAGCGGGTCTGGGGCCAACGTCCTGACTTTC; D gene: TRBD2; clone size: once; J gene: TRBJ2-6; V gene: TRBV27
CDR3 protein: CASNLGTGSRNTEAFF; CDR3 DNA: TGTGCCAGCAACTTGGGGACAGGGTCGAGGAACACTGAAGCTTTCTTT; D gene: TRBD1; clone size: -; J gene: TRBJ1-1; V gene: TRBV5-6
CDR3 protein: CASSSGDTSGNTIYF; CDR3 DNA: TGCGCCAGCAGCTCCGGGGACACCTCTGGAAACACCATATATTTT; D gene: -; clone size: -; J gene: TRBJ1-3; V gene: TRBV5-1
CDR3 protein: CASSRGGLTSRAYGYTF; CDR3 DNA: TGTGCCAGTAGTAGGGGGGGATTGACGTCCCGGGCCTATGGCTACACCTTC; D gene: -; clone size: -; J gene: TRBJ1-2; V gene: TRBV19
CDR3 protein: CASKRTGGVNEQFF; CDR3 DNA: TGTGCCAGCAAGAGGACAGGGGGAGTGAATGAGCAGTTCTTC; D gene: TRBD1; clone size: -; J gene: TRBJ2-1; V gene: TRBV6-1
CDR3 protein: CASSMRYGSYEQYF; CDR3 DNA: TGTGCCAGCAGCATGCGATACGGGTCTTACGAGCAGTACTTC; D gene: -; clone size: -; J gene: TRBJ2-7; V gene: TRBV5-5
CDR3 protein: CASSPLKNEQFF; CDR3 DNA: TGTGCCAGCAGCCCTCTTAAAAATGAGCAGTTCTTC; D gene: -; clone size: -; J gene: TRBJ2-1; V gene: TRBV7-6
CDR3 protein: CASRPTAGAPYEQYF; CDR3 DNA: TGTGCCAGCAGACCCACCGCAGGGGCGCCCTACGAGCAGTACTTC; D gene: -; clone size: -; J gene: TRBJ2-7; V gene: TRBV6-1
CDR3 protein: CASSETPGLAGGDTGELFF; CDR3 DNA: TGCGCCAGCAGTGAGACCCCGGGACTAGCGGGAGGGGACACCGGGGAGCTGTTTTTT; D gene: TRBD2; clone size: -; J gene: TRBJ2-2; V gene: TRBV10-1
CDR3 protein: CASSDSANEQFF; CDR3 DNA: TGTGCCAGCAGCGACTCAGCGAATGAGCAGTTCTTC; D gene: -; clone size: -; J gene: TRBJ2-1; V gene: TRBV6-1
CDR3 protein: CASSYSKLRGNYGYTF; CDR3 DNA: TGTGCCAGCAGTTACTCGAAACTCCGGGGTAACTATGGCTACACCTTC; D gene: -; clone size: -; J gene: TRBJ1-2; V gene: TRBV6-5
CDR3 protein: CASSLEFLAGQYF; CDR3 DNA: TGCGCCAGCAGCTTGGAGTTCTTGGCGGGGCAGTACTTC; D gene: -; clone size: many; J gene: TRBJ2-7; V gene: TRBV5-1
CDR3 protein: CASSRPGTGDEQFF; CDR3 DNA: TGTGCCAGCAGCCGTCCCGGGACAGGGGATGAGCAGTTCTTC; D gene: TRBD1; clone size: -; J gene: TRBJ2-1; V gene: TRBV7-9
CDR3 protein: CASSKKEAGTGPEQYF; CDR3 DNA: TGTGCCAGCAGCAAGAAAGAAGCGGGGACAGGGCCCGAGCAGTACTTC; D gene: -; clone size: -; J gene: TRBJ2-7; V gene: TRBV21-1
CDR3 protein: CASSPVAGADTQYF; CDR3 DNA: TGTGCCAGCTCACCCGTAGCGGGAGCAGATACGCAGTATTTT; D gene: TRBD2; clone size: -; J gene: TRBJ2-3; V gene: TRBV18
CDR3 protein: CASSQDGRGLNTEAFF; CDR3 DNA: TGCGCCAGCAGCCAAGACGGGCGGGGCCTGAACACTGAAGCTTTCTTT; D gene: -; clone size: -; J gene: TRBJ1-1; V gene: TRBV4-1
CDR3 protein: CASSEFLDGRETDTQYF; CDR3 DNA: TGTGCCAGCAGTGAATTTCTCGACGGGAGGGAGACAGATACGCAGTATTTT; D gene: TRBD2; clone size: once; J gene: TRBJ2-3; V gene: TRBV25-1
CDR3 protein: CASSLGGTDNGYTF; CDR3 DNA: TGCGCCAGCAGCTTGGGTGGGACTGATAATGGCTACACCTTC; D gene: -; clone size: -; J gene: TRBJ1-2; V gene: TRBV5-1
CDR3 protein: CASSEGLGSNTEAFF; CDR3 DNA: TGTGCCAGCAGTGAAGGTCTAGGATCGAACACTGAAGCTTTCTTT; D gene: -; clone size: -; J gene: TRBJ1-1; V gene: TRBV6-1
CDR3 protein: CAISLTGYEQYF; CDR3 DNA: TGTGCCATCAGCCTGACAGGTTACGAGCAGTACTTC; D gene: -; clone size: -; J gene: TRBJ2-7; V gene: TRBV10-3
CDR3 protein: CSVETGHSSYNEQFF; CDR3 DNA: TGCAGCGTTGAAACAGGACATAGCTCCTACAATGAGCAGTTCTTC; D gene: -; clone size: once; J gene: TRBJ2-1; V gene: TRBV29-1
CDR3 protein: CASSGSSGSLSGYNEQFF; CDR3 DNA: TGCGCCAGCAGTGGATCTAGCGGGAGCTTAAGTGGGTACAATGAGCAGTTCTTC; D gene: TRBD2; clone size: -; J gene: TRBJ2-1; V gene: TRBV10-1
CDR3 protein: CASSLDSKYNEQFF; CDR3 DNA: TGTGCCAGCAGCTTGGACAGCAAGTACAATGAGCAGTTCTTC; D gene: -; clone size: -; J gene: TRBJ2-1; V gene: TRBV7-2
CDR3 protein: CASSEYSTGHSGNTIYF; CDR3 DNA: TGTGCCAGCAGTGAATATTCTACAGGCCACTCTGGAAACACCATATATTTT; D gene: -; clone size: once; J gene: TRBJ1-3; V gene: TRBV25-1
CDR3 protein: CASSQPWTSGSMETQYF; CDR3 DNA: TGTGCCAGCAGCCAACCCTGGACTAGCGGGAGCATGGAGACCCAGTACTTC; D gene: TRBD2; clone size: -; J gene: TRBJ2-5; V gene: TRBV7-6
CDR3 protein: CASSFYRAQPQHF; CDR3 DNA: TGTGCCAGCAGTTTCTACAGGGCACAGCCCCAGCATTTT; D gene: -; clone size: -; J gene: TRBJ1-5; V gene: TRBV6-1
CDR3 protein: CATSRGVDQPQHF; CDR3 DNA: TGTGCCACCAGCAGAGGCGTAGATCAGCCCCAGCATTTT; D gene: -; clone size: -; J gene: TRBJ1-5; V gene: TRBV15
CDR3 protein: CASSWGGSSTDTQYF; CDR3 DNA: TGCGCCAGCAGCTGGGGAGGGTCTAGCACAGATACGCAGTATTTT; D gene: TRBD2; clone size: -; J gene: TRBJ2-3; V gene: TRBV5-1
CDR3 protein: CASSLDRVGTGELFF; CDR3 DNA: TGTGCCAGCAGCTTGGACAGGGTCGGGACCGGGGAGCTGTTTTTT; D gene: -; clone size: once; J gene: TRBJ2-2; V gene: TRBV5-4
CDR3 protein: CASSWGLAAYEQYF; CDR3 DNA: TGTGCCAGCAGCTGGGGACTAGCGGCTTACGAGCAGTACTTC; D gene: TRBD2; clone size: -; J gene: TRBJ2-7; V gene: TRBV7-2
CDR3 protein: CASSASGSGSAKNIQYF; CDR3 DNA: TGCGCCAGCAGTGCGAGTGGTAGCGGGAGTGCCAAAAACATTCAGTACTTC; D gene: TRBD2; clone size: -; J gene: TRBJ2-4; V gene: TRBV10-1